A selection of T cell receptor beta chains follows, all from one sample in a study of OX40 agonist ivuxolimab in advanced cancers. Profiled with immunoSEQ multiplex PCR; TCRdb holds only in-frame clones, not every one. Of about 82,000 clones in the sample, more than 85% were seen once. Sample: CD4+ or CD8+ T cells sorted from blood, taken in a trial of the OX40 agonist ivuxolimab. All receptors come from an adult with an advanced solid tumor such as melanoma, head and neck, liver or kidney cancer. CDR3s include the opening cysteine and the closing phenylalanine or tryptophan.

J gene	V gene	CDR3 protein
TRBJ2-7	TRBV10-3	CASSRTNYEQYF
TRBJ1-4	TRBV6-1	CASSGIAGQGEKLFF
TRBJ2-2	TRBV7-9	CASSLGQGAAGELFF
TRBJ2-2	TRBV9	CASSVVREAGELFF
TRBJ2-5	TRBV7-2	CASSSYDRLETQYF
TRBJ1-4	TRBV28	CASLRYLGEKLFF
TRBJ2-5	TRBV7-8	CASSTTRTSGRYF
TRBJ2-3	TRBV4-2	CASSPASGTSTDTQYF
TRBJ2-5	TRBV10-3	CAISEDRQETQYF
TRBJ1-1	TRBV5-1	CASTGSENTEAFF
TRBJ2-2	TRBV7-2	CASSLRREGLVNTGELFF
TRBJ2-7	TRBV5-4	CASSSLLAGGLGEQYF
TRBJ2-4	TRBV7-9	CASSLESPIQYF
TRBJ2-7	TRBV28	CASSFLRVTYEQYF
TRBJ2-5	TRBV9	CASSVGSGVQETQYF
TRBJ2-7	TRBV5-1	CASSRQNRSPFYEQYF
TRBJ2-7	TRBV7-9	CASSLGQIYEQYF
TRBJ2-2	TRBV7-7	CASSLGDTGELFF
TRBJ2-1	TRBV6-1	CASSEEIAGALRLIEQFF
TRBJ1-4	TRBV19	CASTPTGEWEKLFF
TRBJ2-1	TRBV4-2	CASSQDSIRLAGENEQFF
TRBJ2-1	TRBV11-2	CASSLGGWTGNEQFF
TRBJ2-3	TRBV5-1	CASSLSGTKSDTQYF
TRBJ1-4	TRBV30	CAWNLRGEKLFF
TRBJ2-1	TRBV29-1	CSVEGTSGRDSYNEQFF
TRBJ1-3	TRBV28	CASMPPAGHSGNTIYF
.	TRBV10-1	CASSVVSGRYSYEQYF
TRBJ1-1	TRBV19	CASSPSFQYNTEAFF
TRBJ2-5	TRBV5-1	CASSLRGAVETQYF
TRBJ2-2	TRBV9	CASSARGGTGELFF
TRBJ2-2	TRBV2	CASRVLAGVTGELFF
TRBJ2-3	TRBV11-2	CASSLGLGGTDTQYF
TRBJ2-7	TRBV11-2	CASSAVSGEQYF
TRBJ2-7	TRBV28	CASSFPPDEQYF
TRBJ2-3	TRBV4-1	CASSHLFGVRDDTQYF
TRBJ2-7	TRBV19	CASSKALGVHEQYF
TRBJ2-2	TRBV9	CASSTTGTETGELFF
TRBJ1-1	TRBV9	CASSVGPGMGTEAFF
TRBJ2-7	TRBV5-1	CASSLQDDPPPYEQYF
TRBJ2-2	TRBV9	CASSARGAADTGELFF
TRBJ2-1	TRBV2	CASTGSGTEQFF
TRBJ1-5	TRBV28	CASSLRDANKRQPQHF
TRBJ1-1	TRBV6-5	CATYAGGRVNTEAFF
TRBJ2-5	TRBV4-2	CASSQGDRGETQYF
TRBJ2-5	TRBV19	CASSRGQGETQYF
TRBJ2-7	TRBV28	CASSSDRSHEQYF
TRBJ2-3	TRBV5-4	CASSLAGVLTDTQYF
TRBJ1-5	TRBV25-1	CASSESGFNQPQHF
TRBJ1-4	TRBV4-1	CASSQDGGRGEEKLFF
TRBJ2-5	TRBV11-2	CASSLDRGGPETQYF
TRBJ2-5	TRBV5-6	CASSLARRGLETQYF